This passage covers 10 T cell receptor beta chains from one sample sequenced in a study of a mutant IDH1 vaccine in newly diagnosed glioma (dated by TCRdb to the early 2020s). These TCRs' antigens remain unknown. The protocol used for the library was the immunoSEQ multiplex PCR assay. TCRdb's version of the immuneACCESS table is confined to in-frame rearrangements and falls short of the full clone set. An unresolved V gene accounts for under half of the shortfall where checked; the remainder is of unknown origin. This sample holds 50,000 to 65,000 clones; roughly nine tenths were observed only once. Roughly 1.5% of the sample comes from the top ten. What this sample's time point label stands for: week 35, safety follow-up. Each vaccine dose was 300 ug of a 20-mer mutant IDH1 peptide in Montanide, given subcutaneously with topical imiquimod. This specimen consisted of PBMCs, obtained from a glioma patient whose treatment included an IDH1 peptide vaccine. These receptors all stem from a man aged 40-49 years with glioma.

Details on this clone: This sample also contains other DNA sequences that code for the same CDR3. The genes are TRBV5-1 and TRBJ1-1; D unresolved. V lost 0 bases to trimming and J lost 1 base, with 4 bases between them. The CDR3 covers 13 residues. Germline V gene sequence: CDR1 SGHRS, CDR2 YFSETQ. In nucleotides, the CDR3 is TGCGCCAGCAGCTTGGAGGGGAACACTGAAGCTTTCTTT. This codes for CASSLEGNTEAFF.

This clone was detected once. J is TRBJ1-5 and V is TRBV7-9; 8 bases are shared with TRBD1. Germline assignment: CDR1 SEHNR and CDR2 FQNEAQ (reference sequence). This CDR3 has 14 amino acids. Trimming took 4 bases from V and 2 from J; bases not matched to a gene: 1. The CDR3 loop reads CASSSGQGNQPQHF. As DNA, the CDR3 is TGTGCCAGCAGCTCGGGACAGGGCAATCAGCCCCAGCATTTT.

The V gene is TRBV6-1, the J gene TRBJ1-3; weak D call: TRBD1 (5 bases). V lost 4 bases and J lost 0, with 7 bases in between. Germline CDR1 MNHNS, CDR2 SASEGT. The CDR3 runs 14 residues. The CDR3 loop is CASSVRDSGNTIYF. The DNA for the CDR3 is TGTGCCAGCAGTGTCAGGGACTCTGGAAACACCATATATTTT.

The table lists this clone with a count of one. For the CDR3, the DNA is TGTGCCACACAGGGTTCCTACGAGCAGTACTTC. It codes for CATQGSYEQYF. V gene TRBV2 combines with J gene TRBJ2-7; maybe TRBD1 (6 bases). Germline V gene lookup returns CDR1 SNHLY and CDR2 FYNNEI. CDR3 length: 11 amino acids. Trimming stripped 10 bases from V and 1 base from J, with 8 bases between.

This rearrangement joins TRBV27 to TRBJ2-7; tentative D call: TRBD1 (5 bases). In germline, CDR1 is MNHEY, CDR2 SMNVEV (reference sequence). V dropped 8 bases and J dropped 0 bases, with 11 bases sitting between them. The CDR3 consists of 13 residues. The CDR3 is CASSRTSSYEQYF. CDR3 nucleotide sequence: TGTGCCAGCTCTAGGACAAGCTCCTACGAGCAGTACTTC.

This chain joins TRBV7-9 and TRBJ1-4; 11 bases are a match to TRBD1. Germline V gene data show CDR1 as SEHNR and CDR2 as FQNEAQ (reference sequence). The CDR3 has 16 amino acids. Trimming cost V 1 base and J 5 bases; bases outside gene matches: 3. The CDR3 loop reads CASSLGGQGENEKLFF. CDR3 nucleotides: TGTGCCAGCAGCTTAGGGGGACAGGGGGAAAATGAAAAACTGTTTTTT.

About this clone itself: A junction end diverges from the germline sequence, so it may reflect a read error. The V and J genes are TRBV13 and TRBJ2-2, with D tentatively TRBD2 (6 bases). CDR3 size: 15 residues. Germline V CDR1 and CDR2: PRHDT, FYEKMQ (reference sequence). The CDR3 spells CASTGGLVNSGELFF. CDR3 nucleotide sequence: TGTGCCAGCACCGGGGGTCTGGTGAACTCCGGGGAGCTGTTTTTT.

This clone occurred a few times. The CDR3 loop is CASRDGNSYEQYF. The CDR3 DNA sequence: TGTGCCAGCAGGGACGGCAACTCCTACGAGCAGTACTTC. The chain joins TRBV6-5 to TRBJ2-7; no clear D. Trimming took off 6 bases at V and 0 bases at J, with 9 bases between the two ends. In germline, CDR1 is MNHEY, CDR2 SVGAGI. This CDR3 is built from 13 residues.

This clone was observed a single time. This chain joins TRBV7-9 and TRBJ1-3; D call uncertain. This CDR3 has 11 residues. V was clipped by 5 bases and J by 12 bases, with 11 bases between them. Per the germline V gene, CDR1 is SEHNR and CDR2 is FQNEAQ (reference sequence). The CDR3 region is CASSITGLIYF. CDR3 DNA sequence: TGTGCCAGCAGCATTACGGGCCTCATATATTTT.

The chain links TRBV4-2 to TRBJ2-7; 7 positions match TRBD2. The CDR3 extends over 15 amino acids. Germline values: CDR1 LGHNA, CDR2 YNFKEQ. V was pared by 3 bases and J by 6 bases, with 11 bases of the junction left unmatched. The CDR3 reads CASSQRASGFLEQYF. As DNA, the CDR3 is TGTGCCAGCAGCCAGAGGGCTAGCGGATTCCTCGAGCAGTACTTC.